A single TCR beta chain is shown here with its context. V gave up 2 bases and J gave up 4 bases; unmatched junction bases: 13. This CDR3 is 19 amino acids long. CDR1 is SGDLS, CDR2 YYNGEE, per germline. This entry comes from a study of shared clonotypes between healthy human individuals. Profiled with immunoSEQ multiplex PCR; TCRdb holds only in-frame clones, not every one. The table lists about 460,000 clones, roughly three quarters of them singletons, with about 12% in the top ten. The sequencing input was PBMCs. This sequence originates from a woman aged 40 to 50 in good health. Some clones in this sample may be carry-over from other donors' samples. The chain recombines TRBV9 with TRBJ2-3, with 13 bases that match TRBD2. The CDR3 nucleotides are TGTGCCAGCAGCGTCACTAGCGGGAGGGCCGAGGGTCTGTCAGATACGCAGTATTTT. As protein: CASSVTSGRAEGLSDTQYF.